The subject of this entry is one TCR beta chain. Its matching antigen is unknown. The protocol was immunoSEQ multiplex PCR, while the TCRdb copy is restricted to in-frame clones and leaves out a portion. The sample lists some 23,000 clones, 76% occurring once. The source of the sample is a study of vaccination effects on CD4 cells after COVID-19. Trimming left V 1 base short and J 0 bases short, with 13 bases between. The CDR3 has 17 amino acids. CDR1 MNHNS and CDR2 SASEGT come from the germline V gene. Antigen-specific CD4+ T cells were expanded (with viral peptide pools) by the ViraFEST assay ahead of sequencing. Subsequent to 10 days of culture, CD4+ T cells were isolated. BNT162b2 vaccine or mRNA-1273 vaccine was given to participants in two doses.

The source is a human donor who received a COVID-19 vaccine. Material: CD4+ T cells from PBMCs cultured with HCoV-229E spike peptides, obtained after COVID-19 vaccination. This chain joins TRBV6-1 and TRBJ2-4; D gene ambiguous. This CDR3 is CASSEGENDIAKNIQYF. In nucleotides, the CDR3 is TGTGCCAGCAGTGAAGGAGAAAACGATATAGCCAAAAACATTCAGTACTTC.